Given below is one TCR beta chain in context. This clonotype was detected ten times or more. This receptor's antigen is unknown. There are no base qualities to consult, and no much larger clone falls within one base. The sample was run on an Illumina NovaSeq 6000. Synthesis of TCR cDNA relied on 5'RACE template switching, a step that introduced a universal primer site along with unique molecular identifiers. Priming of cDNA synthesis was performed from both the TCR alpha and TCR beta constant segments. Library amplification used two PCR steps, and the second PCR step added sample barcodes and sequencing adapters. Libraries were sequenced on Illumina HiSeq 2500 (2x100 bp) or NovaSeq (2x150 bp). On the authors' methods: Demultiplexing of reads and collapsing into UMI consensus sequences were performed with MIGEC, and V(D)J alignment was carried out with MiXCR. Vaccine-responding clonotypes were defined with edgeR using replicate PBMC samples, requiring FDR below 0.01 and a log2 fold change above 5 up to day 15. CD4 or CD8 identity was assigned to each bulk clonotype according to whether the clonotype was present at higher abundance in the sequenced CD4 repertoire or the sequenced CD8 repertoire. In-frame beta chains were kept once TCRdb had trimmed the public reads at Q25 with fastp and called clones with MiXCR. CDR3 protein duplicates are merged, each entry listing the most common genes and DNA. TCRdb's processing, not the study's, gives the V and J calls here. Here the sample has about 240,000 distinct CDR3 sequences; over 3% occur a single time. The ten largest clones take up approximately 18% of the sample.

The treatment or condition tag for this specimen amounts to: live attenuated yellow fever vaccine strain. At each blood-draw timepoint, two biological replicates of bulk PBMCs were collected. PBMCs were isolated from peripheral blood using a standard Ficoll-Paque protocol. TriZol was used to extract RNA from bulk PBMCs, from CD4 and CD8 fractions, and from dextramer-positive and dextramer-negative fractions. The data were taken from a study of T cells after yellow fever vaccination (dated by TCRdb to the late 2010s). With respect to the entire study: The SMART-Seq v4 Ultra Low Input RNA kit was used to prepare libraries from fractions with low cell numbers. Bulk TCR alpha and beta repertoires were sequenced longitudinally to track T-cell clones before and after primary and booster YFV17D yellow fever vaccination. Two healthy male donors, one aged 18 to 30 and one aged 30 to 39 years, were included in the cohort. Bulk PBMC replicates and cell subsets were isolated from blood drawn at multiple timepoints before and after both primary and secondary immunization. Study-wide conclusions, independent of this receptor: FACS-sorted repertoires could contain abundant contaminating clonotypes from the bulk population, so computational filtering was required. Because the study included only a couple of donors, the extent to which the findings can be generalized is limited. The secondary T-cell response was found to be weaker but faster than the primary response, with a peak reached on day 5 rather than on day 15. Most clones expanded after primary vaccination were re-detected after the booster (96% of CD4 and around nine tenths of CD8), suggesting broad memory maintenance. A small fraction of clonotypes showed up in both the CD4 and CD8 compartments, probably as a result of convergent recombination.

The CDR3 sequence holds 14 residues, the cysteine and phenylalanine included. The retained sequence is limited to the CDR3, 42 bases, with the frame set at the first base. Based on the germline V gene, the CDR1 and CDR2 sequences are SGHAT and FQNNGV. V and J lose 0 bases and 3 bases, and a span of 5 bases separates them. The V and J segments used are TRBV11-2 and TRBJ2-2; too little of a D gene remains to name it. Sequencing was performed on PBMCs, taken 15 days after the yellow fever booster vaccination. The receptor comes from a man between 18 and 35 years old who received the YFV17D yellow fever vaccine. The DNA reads TGTGCCAGCAGCTTAGAGGTTCACACCGGGGAGCTGTTTTTT. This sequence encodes CASSLEVHTGELFF.